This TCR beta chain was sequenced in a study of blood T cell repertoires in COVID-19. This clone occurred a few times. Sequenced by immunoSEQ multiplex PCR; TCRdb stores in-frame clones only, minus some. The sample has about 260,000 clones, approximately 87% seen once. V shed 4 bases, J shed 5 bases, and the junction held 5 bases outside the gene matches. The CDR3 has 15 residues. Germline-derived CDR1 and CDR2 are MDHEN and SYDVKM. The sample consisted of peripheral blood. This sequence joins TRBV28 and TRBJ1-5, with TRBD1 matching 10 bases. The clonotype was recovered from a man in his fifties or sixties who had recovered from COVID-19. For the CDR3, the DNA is TGTGCCAGCAGTTCAGCCGGGACAGGGGATCAGCCCCAGCATTTT. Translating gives CASSSAGTGDQPQHF.